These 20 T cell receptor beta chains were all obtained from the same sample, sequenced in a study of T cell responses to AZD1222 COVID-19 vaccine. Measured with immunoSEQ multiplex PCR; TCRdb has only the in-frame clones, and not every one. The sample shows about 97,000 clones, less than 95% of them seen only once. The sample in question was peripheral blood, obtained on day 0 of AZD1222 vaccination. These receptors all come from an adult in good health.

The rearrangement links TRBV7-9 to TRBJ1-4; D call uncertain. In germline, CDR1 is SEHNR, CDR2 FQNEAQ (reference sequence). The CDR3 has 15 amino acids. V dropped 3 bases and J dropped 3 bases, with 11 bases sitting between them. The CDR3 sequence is CASSFLEGPNEKLFF. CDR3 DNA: TGTGCCAGCAGCTTCCTTGAAGGGCCTAATGAAAAACTGTTTTTT.

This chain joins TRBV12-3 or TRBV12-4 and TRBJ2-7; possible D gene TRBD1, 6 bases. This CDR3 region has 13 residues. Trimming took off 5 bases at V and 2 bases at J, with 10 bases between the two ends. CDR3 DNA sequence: TGTGCCAGCAGTGCAACAGGGCCCTACGAGCAGTACTTC. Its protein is CASSATGPYEQYF.

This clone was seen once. The CDR3 DNA reads TGCGCCAGCAGCTGGGGGCTAGCGGACAATGAGCAGTTCTTC. This sequence encodes CASSWGLADNEQFF. The rearrangement joins TRBV5-1 to TRBJ2-1; D perhaps matches TRBD2 (7 bases). Germline lookup yields CDR1 SGHRS and CDR2 YFSETQ. The CDR3 spans 14 residues. The germline V and J ends were trimmed by 3 bases and 5 bases, with 12 bases remaining between them.

The CDR3 region has the DNA TGTGCCAGCAGCGAACAGGGTTACCAAGAGACCCAGTACTTC. Its protein is CASSEQGYQETQYF. The chain joins TRBV2 to TRBJ2-5; weak D call: TRBD1 (6 bases). Germline-derived CDR1 and CDR2 are SNHLY and FYNNEI. Trimming pared 6 bases from V and 0 bases from J, leaving 11 bases between. This CDR3 comprises 14 residues.

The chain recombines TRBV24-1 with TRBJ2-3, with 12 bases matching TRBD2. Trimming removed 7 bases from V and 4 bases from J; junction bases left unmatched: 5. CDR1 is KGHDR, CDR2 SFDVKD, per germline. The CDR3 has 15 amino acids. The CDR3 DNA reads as TGTGCCACCAGATCTAGCGGGGGGGCATCAGATACGCAGTATTTT. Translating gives CATRSSGGASDTQYF.

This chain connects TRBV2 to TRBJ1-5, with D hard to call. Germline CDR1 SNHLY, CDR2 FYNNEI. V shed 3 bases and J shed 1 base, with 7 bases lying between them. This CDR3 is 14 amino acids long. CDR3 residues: CASSDSRSNQPQHF. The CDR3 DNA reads TGTGCCAGCAGTGATTCGCGGAGCAATCAGCCCCAGCATTTT.

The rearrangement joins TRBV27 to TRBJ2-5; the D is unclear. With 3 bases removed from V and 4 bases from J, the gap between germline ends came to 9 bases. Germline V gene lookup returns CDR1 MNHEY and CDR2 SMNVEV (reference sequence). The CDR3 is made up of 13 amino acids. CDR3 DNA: TGTGCCAGCAGTTTTCTCCCTCCAGAGACCCAGTACTTC. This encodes CASSFLPPETQYF.

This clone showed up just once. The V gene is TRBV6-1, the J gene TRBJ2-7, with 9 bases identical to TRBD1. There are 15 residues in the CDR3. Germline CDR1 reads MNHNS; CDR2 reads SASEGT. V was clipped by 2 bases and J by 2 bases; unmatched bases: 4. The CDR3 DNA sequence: TGTGCCAGCAGTGAACGGGACAGGGACGCCTACGAGCAGTACTTC. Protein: CASSERDRDAYEQYF.

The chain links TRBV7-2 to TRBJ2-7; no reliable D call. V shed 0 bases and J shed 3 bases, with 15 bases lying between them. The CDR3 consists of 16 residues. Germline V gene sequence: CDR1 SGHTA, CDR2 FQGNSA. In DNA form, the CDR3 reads TGTGCCAGCAGCTTAGCCGCCACTACAAAGAACTACGAGCAGTACTTC. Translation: CASSLAATTKNYEQYF.

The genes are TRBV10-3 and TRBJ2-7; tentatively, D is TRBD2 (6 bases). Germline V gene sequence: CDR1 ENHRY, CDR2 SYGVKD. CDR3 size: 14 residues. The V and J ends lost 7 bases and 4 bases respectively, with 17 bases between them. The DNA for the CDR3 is TGTGCCATCAAGAATCCGGGAGCCAATTACGAGCAGTACTTC. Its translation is CAIKNPGANYEQYF.

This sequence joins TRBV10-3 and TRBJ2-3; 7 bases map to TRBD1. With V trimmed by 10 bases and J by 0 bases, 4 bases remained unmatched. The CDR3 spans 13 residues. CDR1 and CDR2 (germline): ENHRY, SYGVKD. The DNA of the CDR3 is TGTGCCAGAGGACAGGAGAGCACAGATACGCAGTATTTT. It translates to CARGQESTDTQYF.

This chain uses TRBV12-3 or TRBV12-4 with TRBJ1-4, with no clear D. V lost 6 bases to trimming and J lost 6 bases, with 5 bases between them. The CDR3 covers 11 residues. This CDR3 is CASSPDEKLFF. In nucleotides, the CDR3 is TGTGCCAGCAGCCCGGATGAAAAACTGTTTTTT.

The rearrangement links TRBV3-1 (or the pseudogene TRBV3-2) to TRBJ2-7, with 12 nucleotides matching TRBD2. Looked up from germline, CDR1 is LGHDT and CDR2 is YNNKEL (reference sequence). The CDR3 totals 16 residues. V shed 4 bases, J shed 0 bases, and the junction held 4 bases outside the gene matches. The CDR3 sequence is CASSRASGGASYEQYF. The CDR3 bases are TGTGCCAGCAGCCGTGCTAGCGGGGGGGCCTCCTACGAGCAGTACTTC.

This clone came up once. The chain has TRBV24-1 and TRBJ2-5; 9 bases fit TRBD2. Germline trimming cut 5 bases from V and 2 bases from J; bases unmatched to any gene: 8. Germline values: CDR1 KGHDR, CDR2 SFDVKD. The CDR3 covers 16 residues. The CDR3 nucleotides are TGTGCCACCAGTGGTTTAGCGGGGGAACAACAAGAGACCCAGTACTTC. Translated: CATSGLAGEQQETQYF.

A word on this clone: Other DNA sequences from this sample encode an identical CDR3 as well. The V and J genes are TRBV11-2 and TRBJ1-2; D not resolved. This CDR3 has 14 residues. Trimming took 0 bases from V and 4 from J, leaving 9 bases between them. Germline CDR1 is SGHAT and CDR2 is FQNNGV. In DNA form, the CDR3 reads TGTGCCAGCAGCTTAGAACGCGGTCTCTATGGCTACACCTTC. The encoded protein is CASSLERGLYGYTF.

The CDR3 coding sequence is TGCGCCAGCAGCTGGGGTTCCAATTCACCCCTCCACTTT. This gives the protein CASSWGSNSPLHF. The chain is built from TRBV5-1 and TRBJ1-6, with D unresolved. Germline-derived CDR1 and CDR2 are SGHRS and YFSETQ. Deletions cut 3 bases from V and 7 bases from J, with 8 bases between. This CDR3 contains 13 residues.

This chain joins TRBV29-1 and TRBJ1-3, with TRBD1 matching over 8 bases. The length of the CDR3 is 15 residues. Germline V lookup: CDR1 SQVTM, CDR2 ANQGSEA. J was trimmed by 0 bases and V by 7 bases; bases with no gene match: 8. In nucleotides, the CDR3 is TGCAGCGCCGGGGACAGGCTTGACTCTGGAAACACCATATATTTT. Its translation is CSAGDRLDSGNTIYF.

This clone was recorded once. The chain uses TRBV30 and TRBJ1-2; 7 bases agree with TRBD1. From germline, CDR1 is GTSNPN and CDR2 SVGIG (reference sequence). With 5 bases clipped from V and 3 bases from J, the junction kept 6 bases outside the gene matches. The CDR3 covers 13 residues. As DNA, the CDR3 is TGTGCCTGGGACCAGGGGGGTGACTATGGCTACACCTTC. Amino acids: CAWDQGGDYGYTF.

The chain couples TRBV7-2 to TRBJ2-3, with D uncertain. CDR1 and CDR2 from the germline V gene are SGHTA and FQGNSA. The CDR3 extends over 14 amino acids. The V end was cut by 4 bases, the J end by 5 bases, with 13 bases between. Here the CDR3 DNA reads TGTGCCAGCAGCTCCCCCAACCCGGGAGATACGCAGTATTTT. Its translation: CASSSPNPGDTQYF.

As DNA, the CDR3 is TGTGCCAGCAGTTTAATCGGGGCCTCTAACTATGGCTACACCTTC. Its protein is CASSLIGASNYGYTF. The chain recombines TRBV27 with TRBJ1-2, with D possibly being TRBD1 (5 bases). V lost 2 bases and J lost 0, with 10 bases in between. The CDR3 covers 15 residues. Germline values: CDR1 MNHEY, CDR2 SMNVEV (reference sequence).